The 13 T cell receptor beta chains presented below share a single source sample, sequenced in a study of PD-1 blockade in classical Hodgkin lymphoma (dated by TCRdb to 2020 to 2022). What the time point label conveys for this sample: cycle 2 day 1 (C2D1) of nivolumab. All trial patients had relapsed after autologous stem cell transplantation, with cohorts A, B and C differing in prior brentuximab vedotin exposure. Library prep was done by the immunoSEQ multiplex PCR assay. TCRdb obtained this table from immuneACCESS and retained in-frame rearrangements with V and J assigned. These tables miss some clones; where compared with another copy, unresolved V genes account for less than half of the shortfall, and the remainder is unexplained. The sample table shows around 22,000 clones, and over 75% are seen once. Roughly 15% of the sample rests with the top ten. The starting material was peripheral blood mononuclear cells (PBMCs), obtained before the second cycle of nivolumab. The origin of the receptors is a human donor with classical Hodgkin lymphoma.

The genes are TRBV6-6 and TRBJ2-2; TRBD2 is a possible D gene (5 bases). CDR3 length: 15 residues. Germline assignment: CDR1 MNHNY and CDR2 SVGAGI (reference sequence). Trimming shortened V by 2 bases and J by 7 bases, and 14 bases separated the two germline ends. Here the CDR3 reads CASSYLPSGGGELFF. For the CDR3, the DNA is TGTGCCAGCAGTTACCTGCCCAGCGGCGGCGGGGAGCTGTTTTTT.

V usage is TRBV5-4 and J usage is TRBJ1-5; a possible D gene is TRBD1 (6 bases). This CDR3 has 14 residues. Trimming pared 5 bases from V and 3 bases from J, leaving 12 bases between. Germline CDR1 is SGHNT and CDR2 is YYREEE (reference sequence). The CDR3 spells CASSRGGPNQPQHF. The CDR3 bases are TGTGCCAGCAGTCGGGGGGGCCCCAATCAGCCCCAGCATTTT.

The chain couples TRBV4-3 to TRBJ2-7, with TRBD1 identical over 7 bases. The CDR3 has 16 amino acids. Germline V gene data show CDR1 as LGHNA and CDR2 as YSLEER. V trimming: 3 bases; J trimming: 3 bases; junction bases outside the gene matches: 11. CDR3 DNA: TGCGCCAGCAGCCAGAGACAACCGGGACAGTTCTACGAGCAGTACTTC. Amino acid sequence: CASSQRQPGQFYEQYF.

This clone was detected once. V is TRBV2 and J is TRBJ1-4; a possible D gene is TRBD1 (5 bases). The CDR3 is 13 amino acids. The V gene's germline CDR1 is SNHLY and CDR2 FYNNEI. V shed 11 bases and J shed 4 bases, with 14 bases lying between them. CDR3 in amino acids: CAGTGLINEKLFF. The CDR3 DNA reads as TGTGCCGGAACAGGTCTAATTAATGAAAAACTGTTTTTT.

This clone was picked up a small number of times. The chain combines TRBV11-2 with TRBJ2-7; D not certain. The V gene's germline CDR1 is SGHAT and CDR2 FQNNGV. Trimming removed 6 bases at V and 2 bases at J, with 8 bases between. This CDR3 spans 12 amino acids. In DNA form, the CDR3 reads TGTGCCAGCAGGCTTGACGCCTACGAGCAGTACTTC. Its translation is CASRLDAYEQYF.

This rearrangement joins TRBV19 to TRBJ2-2; D perhaps matches TRBD1 (6 bases). The CDR3 spans 14 residues. V shed 7 bases and J shed 4 bases, with 13 bases lying between them. CDR1 and CDR2 from the germline V gene are LNHDA and SQIVND (reference sequence). The CDR3 loop reads CASTQTGITGELFF. In DNA, the CDR3 is TGTGCCAGTACTCAAACAGGGATCACCGGGGAGCTGTTTTTT.

The chain has TRBV7-9 and TRBJ1-4; no clear D. The CDR3 is made up of 14 amino acids. V dropped 5 bases and J dropped 13 bases, with 20 bases sitting between them. Germline-derived CDR1 and CDR2 are SEHNR and FQNEAQ (reference sequence). CDR3 sequence (DNA): TGTGCCAGCAGCCATTCGACGACACGTGGAATACTGTTTTTT. This translates into CASSHSTTRGILFF.

The chain has TRBV7-9 and TRBJ1-3, with 7 bases matching TRBD1. Germline V gene data show CDR1 as SEHNR and CDR2 as FQNEAQ (reference sequence). V gave up 2 bases and J gave up 4 bases; unmatched junction bases: 14. This CDR3 is 18 amino acids long. The CDR3 sequence: CASSLWALRQGGGNTIYF. CDR3 sequence (DNA): TGTGCCAGCAGCTTATGGGCGTTGCGACAGGGCGGAGGAAACACCATATATTTT.

The chain recombines TRBV5-1 with TRBJ2-7, with D tentatively TRBD2 (6 bases). The CDR3 sequence is 14 residues long. The germline V gene has CDR1 SGHRS and CDR2 YFSETQ. V was cut by 5 bases and J by 3 bases, with 15 bases left in between. The CDR3 DNA is TGCGCCAGCAGTGTGGAGGGTAGGGGCTACGAGCAGTACTTC. Translated, it gives CASSVEGRGYEQYF.

The chain couples TRBV5-8 to TRBJ2-7, with D unclear. Deletions cut 4 bases from V and 2 bases from J, with 4 bases between. This CDR3 is built from 11 residues. Germline CDR1 reads SGHTS; CDR2 reads YDEGEE. CDR3 protein: CASSRAYEQYV. CDR3 DNA: TGTGCCAGCAGCCGCGCCTACGAGCAGTACGTC.

The chain carries TRBV5-1 and TRBJ2-5; no reliable D call. The germline V and J ends were trimmed by 5 bases and 2 bases, with 10 bases remaining between them. CDR3 length: 13 residues. Germline V lookup: CDR1 SGHRS, CDR2 YFSETQ. CDR3 sequence: CASSLRSQETQYF. The CDR3, as DNA: TGCGCCAGCAGTTTGCGCAGTCAAGAGACCCAGTACTTC.

This clone was counted once. DNA for the CDR3: TGTGCCAGCAGCGTAGGGACGGGACGGAGCAACACTGAAGCTTTCTTT. It encodes CASSVGTGRSNTEAFF. This chain uses TRBV9 with TRBJ1-1, with D maybe TRBD1 (5 bases). The CDR3 loop spans 16 amino acids. V shed 0 bases and J shed 2 bases, with 14 bases lying between them. The germline V gene has CDR1 SGDLS and CDR2 YYNGEE.

V is TRBV14 and J is TRBJ2-3; 7 positions match TRBD2. V lost 0 bases and J lost 5; bases outside the gene matches: 14. The CDR3 has 18 amino acids. Per germline, CDR1 SGHDN and CDR2 FVKESK. Here the CDR3 DNA reads TGTGCCAGCAGCCAAGATCTTCTGGGGGAGGGCTGGGAAGATACGCAGTATTTT. Its protein product is CASSQDLLGEGWEDTQYF.